This T cell receptor (beta chain) was captured in a study of blood T cell repertoires in COVID-19. In the study overall: The origin of the acute and convalescent COVID-19 samples was the United States, Italy and Spain.

In the authors' workflow: Reference gene primer amplification in the assay estimated nucleated cell counts. Profiling relied on immunoSEQ multiplex PCR, and the TCRdb table lists in-frame clones only, not all of them. V, J and clone size are those of that table, while D and trimming were read from the DNA. The sample lists 200,000 to 250,000 clones, approximately 88% occurring once. Across 20 to 25 US areas, participants ranged in age from roughly 18 to 89 years. CDR3 size: 13 residues. The V and J ends lost 6 bases and 0 bases respectively, with 8 bases between them. CDR1 is MNHEY and CDR2 is SVGAGI in the germline V gene.

Sequencing used PBMCs or T cells enriched from blood (not recorded which). The chain has TRBV6-5 and TRBJ1-2; TRBD1 is a possible D gene (5 bases). This TCR was recovered from a woman under 40 who had been exposed to COVID-19. The chain's CDR3 is CASSGGANYGYTF. In nucleotides, the CDR3 is TGTGCCAGCAGCGGGGGAGCTAACTATGGCTACACCTTC.